What follows are 8 T cell receptor beta chains derived from one specimen sequenced in a study of shared clonotypes between healthy human individuals. The assay was immunoSEQ multiplex PCR, and TCRdb's table has in-frame clones only and misses some. The sample comprises roughly 2,000,000 clones, less than 95% of which are singletons, and approximately 1% rests with the top ten. Naive CD8 cells lacked CD45RO, underwent positive selection for CCR7 and left out terminally differentiated effector memory CD45RA+ cells. The sequencing input was naive CD8+ T cells sorted from blood. These receptors all stem from a man between 18 and 29 years old in good health.

The rearrangement links TRBV10-2 to TRBJ2-7, with TRBD2 matching 9 bases. Germline lookup yields CDR1 WSHSY and CDR2 SAAADI. This CDR3 region has 14 residues. V lost 8 bases, J lost 4 bases, and 9 bases stayed unmatched. The CDR3 coding sequence is TGCGCCAGCTCAGGGACTAGCTTTTTTTACGAGCAGTACTTC. Amino acids: CASSGTSFFYEQYF.

The V gene is TRBV28, the J gene TRBJ2-7; no firm D call. CDR1 and CDR2 (germline): MDHEN, SYDVKM. The CDR3 consists of 14 residues. V lost 5 bases and J lost 3, with 14 bases in between. CDR3 DNA sequence: TGTGCCAGCAGTCTCACTGTAACGATCTACGAGCAGTACTTC. It codes for CASSLTVTIYEQYF.

About this clone itself: The same CDR3 is also encoded by other DNA sequences in this sample. CDR3 sequence reads: CASSLKGAGYEQYF. DNA for the CDR3: TGTGCCAGCAGTTTAAAAGGTGCAGGCTACGAGCAGTACTTC. The rearrangement uses TRBV27 and TRBJ2-7; D not resolved. The CDR3 covers 14 residues. CDR1 and CDR2 (germline): MNHEY, SMNVEV (reference sequence). V was pared by 2 bases and J by 3 bases, with 11 bases between.

This chain links TRBV9 with TRBJ2-2; tentative D call: TRBD2 (5 bases). CDR3 length: 16 residues. The V end lost 4 bases, the J end lost 4 bases, and 17 bases lay between the germline ends. The germline gives CDR1 SGDLS, CDR2 YYNGEE. Here the CDR3 reads CASSPVTGSFTGELFF. Written as DNA, the CDR3 is TGTGCCAGCAGCCCCGTGACGGGGAGTTTCACCGGGGAGCTGTTTTTT.

The rearrangement joins TRBV4-1 to TRBJ2-7, with a tentative D call TRBD1 (5 bases). This CDR3 region has 15 residues. CDR1 and CDR2 from the germline V gene are MGHRA and YSYEKL. V was clipped by 4 bases and J by 6 bases, with 19 bases between them. The CDR3 reads CASSPLPTVRFEQYF. The CDR3 DNA reads TGCGCCAGCAGCCCACTTCCGACAGTGCGGTTCGAGCAGTACTTC.

As concerns this clone: The same CDR3 also results from other DNA sequences found in this sample. The rearrangement links TRBV19 to TRBJ2-7; TRBD1 matches at 9 bases. The CDR3 spans 13 residues. Germline V CDR1 and CDR2: LNHDA, SQIVND (reference sequence). The trim removed 6 bases at V and 1 base at J, leaving 1 base unmatched. CDR3 protein: CASRDRGSYEQYF. In DNA form, the CDR3 reads TGTGCCAGTAGGGACAGGGGATCCTACGAGCAGTACTTC.

This chain uses TRBV7-3 with TRBJ1-6; 7 nucleotides line up with TRBD1. The germline V gene encodes CDR1 SGHTA and CDR2 FQGTGA. Trimming cost V 0 bases and J 1 base; bases outside gene matches: 9. This CDR3 spans 19 amino acids. The CDR3 loop reads CASSLTGGERGSYNSPLHF. CDR3 nucleotides: TGTGCCAGCAGCTTAACAGGGGGCGAGAGGGGATCCTATAATTCACCCCTCCACTTT.

The chain has TRBV6-1 and TRBJ1-6; TRBD1 matches 7 bases. Germline lookup yields CDR1 MNHNS and CDR2 SASEGT. V shed 4 bases and J 3 bases; nucleotides not matched to a gene: 6. This CDR3 has 16 residues. The CDR3 bases are TGTGCCAGCAGTGTCAGTACAGGGGACTATAATTCACCCCTCCACTTT. It codes for CASSVSTGDYNSPLHF.